This TCR beta chain was retrieved from a study of blood T cell repertoires in COVID-19. Study-wide context: In each case, the material was cDNA or gDNA derived from T cells, B-cell-depleted T cells, or PBMCs.

There are 16 residues in the CDR3. Trimming at V came to 7 bases and at J to 4 bases, leaving 15 bases not matched to a gene. Germline V gene sequence: CDR1 MNHEY, CDR2 SMNVEV (reference sequence). Enrollees, roughly 18 to 90 years old, lived in approximately 24 US areas. Cohort allocation depended upon clinical history that participants reported. How the authors handled the data: Estimation of nucleated cell counts relied on the amplification of reference gene primers. Generated by immunoSEQ multiplex PCR, the TCRdb table keeps only in-frame clones and is missing some. That table furnishes V, J and clone size, whereas the DNA furnished D and trimming. Seen here are 260,000 or so clones, about 91% observed once, and the top ten hold around 1.2%.

V and J are TRBV27 and TRBJ2-5; 7 nucleotides match TRBD2. The specimen sequenced was PBMCs or T cells enriched from blood (not recorded which). The origin of this receptor is a woman in her 40s with acute COVID-19. CDR3 amino acids: CASTQTGRVRGETQYF. Here the CDR3 DNA reads TGTGCCAGCACCCAAACTGGGAGGGTTCGAGGAGAGACCCAGTACTTC.